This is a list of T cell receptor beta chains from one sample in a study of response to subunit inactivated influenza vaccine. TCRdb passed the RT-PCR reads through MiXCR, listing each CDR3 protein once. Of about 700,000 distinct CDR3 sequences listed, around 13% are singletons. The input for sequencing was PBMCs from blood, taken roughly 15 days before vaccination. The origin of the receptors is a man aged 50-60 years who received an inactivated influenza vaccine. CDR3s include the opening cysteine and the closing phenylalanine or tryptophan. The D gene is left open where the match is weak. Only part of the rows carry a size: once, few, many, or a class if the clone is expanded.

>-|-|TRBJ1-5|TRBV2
TGTGCCAGCAGCCGAGGGAGTAGCAATCAGCCCCAGCATTTT
CASSRGSSNQPQHF
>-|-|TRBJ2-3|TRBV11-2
TGTGCCAGCAGCGACAAACTAGTGCCCGCCACAGATACGCAGTATTTT
CASSDKLVPATDTQYF
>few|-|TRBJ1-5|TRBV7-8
TGTGCCAGCAGCTTAGACCCTCCATGGAGGGGTAGCAATCAGCCCCAGCATTTT
CASSLDPPWRGSNQPQHF
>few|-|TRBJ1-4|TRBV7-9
TGTGCCAGCAGCTCCGGGGTTGCAACTAATGAAAAACTGTTTTTT
CASSSGVATNEKLFF
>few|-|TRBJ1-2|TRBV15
TGTGCCACCAGCAGAGATGCGGGGTGGTCGGGTGGCTACACCTTC
CATSRDAGWSGGYTF
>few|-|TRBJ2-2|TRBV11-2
TGTGCCAGCAGCCTCCGGGCCCCCACCGGGGAGCTGTTTTTT
CASSLRAPTGELFF
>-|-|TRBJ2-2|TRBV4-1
TGCGCCAGCAGCCAAGATTGGTCGGGTGGGGAGCTGTTTTTT
CASSQDWSGGELFF
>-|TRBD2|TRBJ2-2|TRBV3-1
TGTGCCAGCAGCCACAGGCCGGGACTAGCCCCTCTTTCCGGGGAGCTGTTTTTT
CASSHRPGLAPLSGELFF
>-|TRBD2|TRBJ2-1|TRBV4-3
TGCGCCAGCAGCCAAGAGCCCTCGGGGGGGGCCTACAATGAGCAGTTCTTC
CASSQEPSGGAYNEQFF
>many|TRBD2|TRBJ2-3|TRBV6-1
TGTGCCAGCAGCCTAAGCGGGAGGGGCTCAGATACGCAGTATTTT
CASSLSGRGSDTQYF
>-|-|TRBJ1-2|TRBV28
TGTGCCAGCAGTTCTTATGGGGAGGACTATGGCTACACCTTC
CASSSYGEDYGYTF
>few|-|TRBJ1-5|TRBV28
TGTGCCAGCAGCAGACCCGTAGATAGTCAGCCCCAGCATTTT
CASSRPVDSQPQHF
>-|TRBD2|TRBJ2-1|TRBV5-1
TGCGCCAGCAGCTTGACCCTCGCCGGGACTAGCGGGACCAGCTCCTACAATGAGCAGTTCTTC
CASSLTLAGTSGTSSYNEQFF
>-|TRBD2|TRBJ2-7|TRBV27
TGTGCCAGCAGTCTCACCCCACTAGCGGTCCCCTACGAGCAGTACTTC
CASSLTPLAVPYEQYF
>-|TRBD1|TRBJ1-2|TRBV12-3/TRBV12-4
TGTGCCAGCAGTTTATTGACAGGGGGCAGGTCGGGCTACACCTTC
CASSLLTGGRSGYTF
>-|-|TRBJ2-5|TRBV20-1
TGCAGTGCTAGAGATCCCGGCAGGGTGCAGACCCAGTACTTC
CSARDPGRVQTQYF
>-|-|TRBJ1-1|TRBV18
TGTGCCAGCTCACCATCCAGCCCCGGGAACACTGAAGCTTTCTTT
CASSPSSPGNTEAFF
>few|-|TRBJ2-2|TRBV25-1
TGTGCCAGCAGTGCGGGTCCCGGGGAGCTGTTTTTT
CASSAGPGELFF
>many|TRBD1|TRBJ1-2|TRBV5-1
TGCGCCAGCAGCTTGAACAGGGGGATCTATGGCTACACCTTC
CASSLNRGIYGYTF
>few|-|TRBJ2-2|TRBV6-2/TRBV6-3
TGTGCCACCGAGTTGGGGTTTAAAGGGGAGCTGTTTTTT
CATELGFKGELFF
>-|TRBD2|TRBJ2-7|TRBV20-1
TGCAGTGCTACTAGCGGGAGAGCCGAGCAGTACTTC
CSATSGRAEQYF
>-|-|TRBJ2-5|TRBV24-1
TGTGCCACCAGTGATTTGGGGCGAGGTTACCAAGAGACCCAGTACTTC
CATSDLGRGYQETQYF
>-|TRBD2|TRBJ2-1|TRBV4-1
TGCGCCAGCAGCCAAGTCGATAGCGGGAATGAGCAGTTCTTC
CASSQVDSGNEQFF
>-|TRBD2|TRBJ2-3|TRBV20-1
TGCAGTGCTAGTGGTGCAGCGGGAGTGTTCGCAGATACGCAGTATTTT
CSASGAAGVFADTQYF
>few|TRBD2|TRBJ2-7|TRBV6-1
TGTGCCAGCACGAGACAGCGGGGCCCCTACGAGCAGTACTTC
CASTRQRGPYEQYF
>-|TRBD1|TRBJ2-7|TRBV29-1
TGCAGCGCCGCAGGGGGCCTACACGAGCAGTACTTC
CSAAGGLHEQYF
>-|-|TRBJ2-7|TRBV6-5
TGTGCCAGCAGTTCACCGGGACGGCTCTACGAGCAGTACTTC
CASSSPGRLYEQYF
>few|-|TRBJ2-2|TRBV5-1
TGCGCCAGCAGCACCCAGGGCGACACCGGGGAGCTGTTTTTT
CASSTQGDTGELFF
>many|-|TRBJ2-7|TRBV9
TGTGCCAGCAGCGTAGACGGGCTAGCGAGCTACGAGCAGTACTTC
CASSVDGLASYEQYF
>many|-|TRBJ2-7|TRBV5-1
TGTGCCAGCAGCTTATCGGGGGACTACGAGCAGTACTTC
CASSLSGDYEQYF
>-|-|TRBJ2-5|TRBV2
TGTGCCAGCAGTCCCCCTACCGATAGAGAGACCCAGTACTTC
CASSPPTDRETQYF
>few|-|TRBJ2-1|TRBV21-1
TGTGCCAGCAGCAAGGCACACGACTCTATCTCCTACAATGAGCAGTTCTTC
CASSKAHDSISYNEQFF
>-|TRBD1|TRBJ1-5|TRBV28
TGTGCCAGTTCGGGACAGTCATATAGCAATCAGCCCCAGCATTTT
CASSGQSYSNQPQHF
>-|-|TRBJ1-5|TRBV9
TGTGCCAGCAGCGTAGCGCAGGATAGCAATCAGCCCCAGCATTTT
CASSVAQDSNQPQHF
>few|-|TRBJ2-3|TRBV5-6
TGTGCCAGCAGCTTGGGCCCTCAGGGGCTTGGAGATACGCAGTATTTT
CASSLGPQGLGDTQYF
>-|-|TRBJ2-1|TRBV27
TGTGCCAGCAGTTTATGGTGGGGACGTGAGCAGTTCTTC
CASSLWWGREQFF
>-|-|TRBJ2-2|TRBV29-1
TGCAGCGTTGAATTGGCCCCAAACGCGAACACCGGGGAGCTGTTTTTT
CSVELAPNANTGELFF
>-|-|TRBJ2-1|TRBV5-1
TGCGCCAGCAGCTTTACGCGCACGGAGCAGTTCTTC
CASSFTRTEQFF
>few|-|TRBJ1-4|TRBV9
TGTGCCAGCAGCAATGATCCGAATAATGAAAAACTGTTTTTT
CASSNDPNNEKLFF
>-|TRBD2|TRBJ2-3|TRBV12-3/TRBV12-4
TGTACCCTCAGTTTGGTGTCCCCCTTAGCGGGATGGGCAGATACGCAGTATTTT
CTLSLVSPLAGWADTQYF
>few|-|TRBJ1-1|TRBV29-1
TGCAGCGTTGACGAAGGGGCTGGGATGAACACTGAAGCTTTCTTT
CSVDEGAGMNTEAFF
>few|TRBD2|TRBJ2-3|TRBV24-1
TGTGCCACCAGTGAGCTGGGACTAGGGGAAAGGGATACGCAGTATTTT
CATSELGLGERDTQYF
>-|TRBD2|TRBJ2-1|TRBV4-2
TGTGCCAGCAGCCAAGATATTTCCGGGGGGGGCTCCTACAATGAGCAGTTCTTC
CASSQDISGGGSYNEQFF
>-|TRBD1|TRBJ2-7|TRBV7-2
TGTGCCAGCAGATGGGACAGGGGGGACTCCTACGAGCAGTACTTC
CASRWDRGDSYEQYF